These 23 T cell receptor beta chains share one sample of origin, sequenced in a study of T cell responses to AZD1222 COVID-19 vaccine. Sequenced by immunoSEQ multiplex PCR; TCRdb stores in-frame clones only, minus some. The repertoire includes 100,000 to 120,000 clones, roughly 80% of them detected once, and 5% sits in the top ten. The specimen comprised peripheral blood, sampled on day 0 of AZD1222 vaccination. The receptors shown here come from an adult in good health.

The chain combines TRBV18 with TRBJ2-7; tentative D call: TRBD1 (5 bases). Trimming stripped 3 bases from V and 2 bases from J, with 11 bases between. The CDR3 covers 14 residues. CDR1 is KGHSH, CDR2 LQKENI, per germline. The CDR3 nucleotides read TGTGCCAGCTCACCTCTCCAGACAGCCTACGAGCAGTACTTC. Encoded protein: CASSPLQTAYEQYF.

V and J are TRBV9 and TRBJ2-6, with D possibly matching TRBD1 (6 bases). CDR1 is SGDLS, CDR2 YYNGEE, per germline. The CDR3 loop spans 15 amino acids. Trimming removed 4 bases from V and 2 bases from J, with 10 bases in between. The chain's CDR3 is CASSPHRAGANVLTF. CDR3 nucleotides: TGTGCCAGCAGCCCTCACAGGGCTGGGGCCAACGTCCTGACTTTC. Filled out from reference TRBV9 and TRBJ2-6, the complete variable domain reads DSGVTQTPKHLITATGQRVTLRCSPRSGDLSVYWYQQSLDQGLQFLIQYYNGEERAKGNILERFSAQQFPDLHSELNLSSLELGDSALYFCASSPHRAGANVLTFGAGSRLTVL.

The chain uses TRBV5-8 and TRBJ1-2; 8 nucleotides line up with TRBD1. Trimming cost V 7 bases and J 2 bases; bases outside gene matches: 7. The CDR3 is 14 residues long. CDR1 and CDR2 from the germline V gene are SGHTS and YDEGEE. CDR3 residues: CASCRQGLNYGYTF. The DNA for the CDR3 is TGTGCCAGCTGTCGACAGGGGTTGAACTATGGCTACACCTTC.

V usage is TRBV6-5 and J usage is TRBJ2-6, with D possibly TRBD1 on 5 matching bases. The germline V gene has CDR1 MNHEY and CDR2 SVGAGI. The CDR3 runs to 14 residues. V was trimmed by 7 bases and J by 0 bases, leaving 7 bases between them. The CDR3 DNA follows: TGTGCCAGCAAAAGGGGCTCTGGGGCCAACGTCCTGACTTTC. It yields the protein CASKRGSGANVLTF.

V is TRBV9 and J is TRBJ2-1; D remains unclear. V was clipped by 4 bases and J by 5 bases, with 4 bases between them. Germline CDR1 is SGDLS and CDR2 is YYNGEE. There are 11 residues in the CDR3. The CDR3 nucleotides are TGTGCCAGCAGCCCTCACAATGAGCAGTTCTTC. Its protein is CASSPHNEQFF. Combining the CDR3 with reference TRBV9 and TRBJ2-1 gives the whole variable domain DSGVTQTPKHLITATGQRVTLRCSPRSGDLSVYWYQQSLDQGLQFLIQYYNGEERAKGNILERFSAQQFPDLHSELNLSSLELGDSALYFCASSPHNEQFFGPGTRLTVL.

The genes are TRBV2 and TRBJ1-2; D is perhaps TRBD1 (5 bases). This CDR3 spans 12 amino acids. The germline CDR1 and CDR2 sequences are SNHLY and FYNNEI. V was cut by 6 bases and J by 4 bases, with 9 bases left in between. CDR3 in amino acids: CASSLGPYGYTF. CDR3 coding DNA: TGTGCCAGCAGCCTGGGGCCCTATGGCTACACCTTC.

Note on this clone: Because the CDR3's place on the DNA is in doubt, the DNA is left out and the CDR3 is given as listed by TCRdb. The V and J genes are TRBV21-1 and TRBJ2-7; the listed D gene, TRBD1, was not tested against the DNA. TRBV21-1 is listed as a pseudogene. The CDR3 numbers 15 amino acids, ends counted. The CDR3 is CASWVATGSYYEQYF.

V is TRBV6-2 or TRBV6-3 and J is TRBJ1-1; 7 positions match TRBD1. The CDR3 is 14 amino acids. In germline, CDR1 is MNHEY, CDR2 SVGEGT. J was trimmed by 4 bases and V by 2 bases; bases with no gene match: 4. The CDR3 here is CASSYQGVGTEAFF. The CDR3 region has the DNA TGTGCCAGCAGTTACCAGGGGGTTGGCACTGAAGCTTTCTTT.

V usage is TRBV7-2 and J usage is TRBJ2-1; weak D call: TRBD1 (6 bases). This CDR3 region has 14 residues. Trimming cost V 1 base and J 7 bases, with 11 bases left between them. Germline V gene sequence: CDR1 SGHTA, CDR2 FQGNSA. The CDR3 loop reads CASSLDRVANEQFF. The CDR3 DNA sequence: TGTGCCAGCAGCTTAGACAGGGTCGCGAATGAGCAGTTCTTC. Full variable domain (missing parts from reference TRBV7-2 and TRBJ2-1): GAGVSQSPSNKVTEKGKDVELRCDPISGHTALYWYRQSLGQGLEFLIYFQGNSAPDKSGLPSDRFSAERTGGSVSTLTIQRTQQEDSAVYLCASSLDRVANEQFFGPGTRLTVL.

This sequence joins TRBV2 and TRBJ2-1; D might be TRBD1 (5 bases). The V gene's germline CDR1 is SNHLY and CDR2 FYNNEI. Trimming left V 5 bases short and J 3 bases short, with 11 bases between. The CDR3 sequence is 14 residues long. The CDR3 loop reads CASSHRLDYNEQFF. The CDR3 nucleotides read TGTGCCAGCAGTCACAGGTTGGACTACAATGAGCAGTTCTTC.

This chain connects TRBV3-1 (or the pseudogene TRBV3-2) to TRBJ1-1; D gene uncertain. V lost 4 bases and J lost 1, with 7 bases in between. Germline loops: CDR1 LGHDT, CDR2 YNNKEL (reference sequence). The CDR3 covers 13 residues. CDR3 region: CASSLKTNTEAFF. The CDR3 DNA reads TGTGCCAGCAGCCTGAAAACGAACACTGAAGCTTTCTTT.

In DNA form, the CDR3 reads TGTGCCAGCAGCTCCGGGACTGGCCTTACGACGCAGTACTTC. Residues: CASSSGTGLTTQYF. The V call is TRBV7-2, the J call TRBJ2-7; a possible D gene is TRBD2 (6 bases). V lost 4 bases and J lost 9, with 19 bases in between. The germline CDR1 and CDR2 sequences are SGHTA and FQGNSA. This CDR3 has 14 amino acids.

The rearrangement joins TRBV5-1 to TRBJ1-2; 9 nucleotides align to TRBD1. The junction had 7 bases not matched to a gene; V was cut back by 3 bases and J by 1 base. The CDR3 runs to 16 residues. CDR1 is SGHRS and CDR2 is YFSETQ in the germline V gene. The CDR3 DNA reads as TGCGCCAGCAGCTCAGGGACAGGGCTCGGTAACTATGGCTACACCTTC. This encodes CASSSGTGLGNYGYTF. Based on the CDR3 plus reference TRBV5-1 and TRBJ1-2, the full variable domain is KAGVTQTPRYLIKTRGQQVTLSCSPISGHRSVSWYQQTPGQGLQFLFEYFSETQRNKGNFPGRFSGRQFSNSRSEMNVSTLELGDSALYLCASSSGTGLGNYGYTFGSGTRLTVV.

V and J are TRBV7-6 and TRBJ2-3; a weak D match, TRBD2 (7 bases). This CDR3 is 16 amino acids long. Germline-derived CDR1 and CDR2 are SGHVS and FNYEAQ. Trimming took off 5 bases at V and 5 bases at J, with 20 bases between the two ends. The CDR3 nucleotides read TGTGCCAGCAGCCCTCTGGGGCGGGGGCTGGGAGATACGCAGTATTTT. Its protein is CASSPLGRGLGDTQYF. The full variable domain, its missing parts supplied by reference TRBV7-6 and TRBJ2-3, is GAGVSQSPRYKVTKRGQDVALRCDPISGHVSLYWYRQALGQGPEFLTYFNYEAQQDKSGLPNDRFSAERPEGSISTLTIQRTEQRDSAMYRCASSPLGRGLGDTQYFGPGTRLTVL.

The chain links TRBV7-2 to TRBJ1-1; perhaps TRBD1 as D (6 bases). The V and J ends lost 4 bases and 1 base respectively, with 19 bases between them. Looked up from germline, CDR1 is SGHTA and CDR2 is FQGNSA. CDR3 length: 17 amino acids. CDR3 nucleotide sequence: TGTGCCAGCAGCTCGGGGGGGCGAGGATTTACGAACACTGAAGCTTTCTTT. It translates to CASSSGGRGFTNTEAFF.

In its sample, this clone was seen once. This chain links TRBV5-4 with TRBJ2-3; D is ambiguous. Per the germline V gene, CDR1 is SGHNT and CDR2 is YYREEE (reference sequence). CDR3 length: 16 residues. V gave up 1 base and J gave up 4 bases, with 16 bases separating them. The CDR3 sequence: CASSLTGASASDTQYF. DNA for the CDR3: TGTGCCAGCAGCTTGACCGGCGCGAGCGCGTCAGATACGCAGTATTTT. Based on the CDR3 plus reference TRBV5-4 and TRBJ2-3, the full variable domain is ETGVTQSPTHLIKTRGQQVTLRCSSQSGHNTVSWYQQALGQGPQFIFQYYREEENGRGNFPPRFSGLQFPNYSSELNVNALELDDSALYLCASSLTGASASDTQYFGPGTRLTVL.

The J gene is TRBJ1-2, the V gene TRBV6-5, with a tentative D call TRBD1 (5 bases). The CDR3 contains 14 residues. CDR1 MNHEY and CDR2 SVGAGI come from the germline V gene. V gave up 6 bases and J gave up 0 bases, with 11 bases separating them. Written as DNA, the CDR3 is TGTGCCAGCAGCAACAGGAATACTAACTATGGCTACACCTTC. Translation gives CASSNRNTNYGYTF.

V usage is TRBV7-9 and J usage is TRBJ1-2, with 7 bases that match TRBD1. Germline assignment: CDR1 SEHNR and CDR2 FQNEAQ (reference sequence). J gave up 5 bases and V 7 bases, and 13 bases lay outside the gene matches. The CDR3 is 15 amino acids. The CDR3 DNA sequence: TGTGCCAGCACCAGAAACCCGACAGGGCTGTATGGCTACACCTTC. Translated: CASTRNPTGLYGYTF.

This clone showed up just a few times. The V and J genes are TRBV27 and TRBJ2-7; no firm D call. The CDR3 is 13 amino acids. In germline, CDR1 is MNHEY, CDR2 SMNVEV (reference sequence). V was cut by 8 bases and J by 0 bases, with 11 bases left in between. The CDR3 bases are TGTGCCAGCTATAAGCTAGGCTCCTACGAGCAGTACTTC. Translation gives CASYKLGSYEQYF.

The V gene is TRBV19, the J gene TRBJ1-2; 9 positions match TRBD1. This CDR3 has 14 amino acids. CDR1 is LNHDA, CDR2 SQIVND, per germline (reference sequence). Germline trimming cut 8 bases from V and 3 bases from J; bases unmatched to any gene: 7. The CDR3 region has the DNA TGTGCCAGTTCCTCCGGGACAGGGCACTATGGCTACACCTTC. The encoded protein is CASSSGTGHYGYTF.

The rearrangement links TRBV7-2 to TRBJ2-1; D gene ambiguous. Trimming stripped 2 bases from V and 2 bases from J, with 7 bases between. Per the germline V gene, CDR1 is SGHTA and CDR2 is FQGNSA. The CDR3 covers 14 residues. The DNA of the CDR3 is TGTGCCAGCAGCTTATATGGCGCCTACAATGAGCAGTTCTTC. Translated: CASSLYGAYNEQFF.

The CDR3 protein is CASGLDGGFGEQYF. The CDR3 DNA sequence: TGTGCTAGTGGTTTGGATGGGGGCTTTGGGGAGCAGTACTTC. This chain uses TRBV12-5 with TRBJ2-7; maybe TRBD1 (6 bases). The CDR3 extends over 14 amino acids. The V end lost 1 base, the J end lost 7 bases, and 14 bases lay between the germline ends. Per germline, CDR1 LGHNT and CDR2 FRNRAP.

The chain recombines TRBV3-1 (or the pseudogene TRBV3-2) with TRBJ2-1; the match to TRBD2 covers 8 bases. V was pared by 0 bases and J by 9 bases, with 10 bases of the junction left unmatched. CDR1 and CDR2 from the germline V gene are LGHDT and YNNKEL (reference sequence). CDR3 length: 16 residues. CDR3 nucleotides: TGTGCCAGCAGCCAAGAAGGAGCGGGGGCGCAGGGTGAGCAGTTCTTC. Translated: CASSQEGAGAQGEQFF.